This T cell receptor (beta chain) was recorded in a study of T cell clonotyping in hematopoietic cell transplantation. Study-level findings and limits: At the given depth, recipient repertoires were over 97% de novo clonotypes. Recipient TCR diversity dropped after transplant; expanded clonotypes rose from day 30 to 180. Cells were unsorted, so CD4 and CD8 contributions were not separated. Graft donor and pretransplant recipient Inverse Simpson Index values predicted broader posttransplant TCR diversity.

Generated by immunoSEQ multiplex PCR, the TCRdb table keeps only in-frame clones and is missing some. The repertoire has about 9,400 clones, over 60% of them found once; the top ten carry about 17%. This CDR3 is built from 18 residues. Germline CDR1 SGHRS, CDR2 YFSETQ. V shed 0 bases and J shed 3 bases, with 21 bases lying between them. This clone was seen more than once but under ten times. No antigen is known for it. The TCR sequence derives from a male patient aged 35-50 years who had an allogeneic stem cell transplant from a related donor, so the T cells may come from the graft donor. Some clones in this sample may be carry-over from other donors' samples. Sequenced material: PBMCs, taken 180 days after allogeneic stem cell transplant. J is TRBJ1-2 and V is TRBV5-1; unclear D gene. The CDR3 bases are TGCGCCAGCAGCTTGGCTAGGTCCAACCCCAGGCAGGACTATGGCTACACCTTC. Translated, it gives CASSLARSNPRQDYGYTF.